This T cell receptor beta chain was sequenced in a study of post-analysis software for immune sequencing data (dated by TCRdb to between 2014 and 2017). In the study overall: The recorded disease courses included relapsing-remitting, secondary progressive and progressive-relapsing multiple sclerosis, and some patients had no subtype annotation. The multiple sclerosis patient repertoires were compared with under 13 previously published healthy control repertoires from donors aged about 6 to 26 years. A subset of samples was prepared in parallel using single-end sample barcoding, then pooled and co-amplified after Illumina adapter ligation. Study-level results and caveats: Direct clustering with F measure revealed strong co-clustering of samples prepared in the same batch, which led to a batch-effect correction. Compared with controls, multiple sclerosis patients had significantly lower normalized Chao1 diversity, a finding suggesting substantial peripheral T-cell clonal expansion. Significantly higher frequencies in patients than in controls were found for about five TRBV segments, including TRBV5-6, TRBV5-1 and TRBV20-1. The control group was slightly older than the multiple sclerosis patient group.

This clonotype was counted between two and nine times. Its target antigen remains unknown. No quality values exist for individual bases; no much larger clone is one base distant. The library was prepared using PCR. Instrument on record: Illumina HiSeq 2500. To reduce PCR and sequencing biases, unique molecular identifiers were incorporated into the TCR beta cDNA libraries. Every 1 to 10 million input T cells yielded about 500,000 cDNA molecules, meaning each molecule approximated one T cell. The same protocol used for the earlier healthy control dataset was applied to prepare and sequence the patient libraries. Samples belonging to the same batch were prepared together, multiplexed and sequenced on a shared HiSeq lane. The authors' analysis ran thus. MIGEC handled the raw barcoded reads, throwing out single-read molecular identifier groups before consensus assembly and CDR3 extraction. VDJtools was used for post-analysis of the clonotype tables, and diversity was normalized by down-sampling every dataset to the size of the smallest sample. To correct batch-related cross-sample contamination, repertoire overlap clustering matched CDR3 amino acid sequences but not nucleotide sequences. The raw public reads went through TCRdb reprocessing: fastp at Q25, MiXCR clone calling, in-frame beta chains kept. Every entry covers one CDR3 protein and lists the most common genes and DNA from its rows. TCRdb's processing, not the study's, gives the V and J calls here. Present in this sample are about 540,000 distinct CDR3 sequences, less than 40% of which were seen just once. Jointly, the top ten make up 5% to 6% of the sample.

TCR beta repertoires were profiled from peripheral blood of 10 to 15 young patients with multiple sclerosis to demonstrate the VDJtools post-analysis software. The multiple sclerosis patients were children and adolescents ranging in age from about 6 to 17 years. The junction shows trimming of 1 base on V and 2 bases on J, plus 9 bases between the germline ends. Reading the germline V gene gives CDR1 SGHVS and CDR2 FQNEAQ. The CDR3 sequence holds 15 residues, the cysteine and phenylalanine included. The kept DNA is CDR3 alone, 45 bases in frame from the first base. The clonotype originates from a girl under 18 with multiple sclerosis. This sequence uses TRBV7-8 and TRBJ2-1; the D match is possibly TRBD1 or TRBD2, with 6 bases aligned in each. Sequencing used blood. The encoded CDR3 is CASSLGGATYNEQFF. Here is the DNA: TGTGCCAGCAGCTTAGGGGGGGCCACCTACAATGAGCAGTTCTTC.